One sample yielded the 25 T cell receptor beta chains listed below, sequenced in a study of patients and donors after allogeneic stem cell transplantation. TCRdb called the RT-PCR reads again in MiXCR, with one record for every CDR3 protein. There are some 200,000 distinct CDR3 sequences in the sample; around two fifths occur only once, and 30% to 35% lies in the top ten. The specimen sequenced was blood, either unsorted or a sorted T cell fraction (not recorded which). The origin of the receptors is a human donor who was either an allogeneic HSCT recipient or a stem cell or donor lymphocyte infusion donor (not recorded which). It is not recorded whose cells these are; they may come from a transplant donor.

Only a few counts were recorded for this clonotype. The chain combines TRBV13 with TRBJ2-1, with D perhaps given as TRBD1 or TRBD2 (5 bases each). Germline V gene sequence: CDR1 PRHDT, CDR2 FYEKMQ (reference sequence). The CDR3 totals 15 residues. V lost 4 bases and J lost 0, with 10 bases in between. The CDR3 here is CASSSRDLSYNEQFF. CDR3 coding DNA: TGTGCCAGCAGCTCCCGGGACCTCTCCTACAATGAGCAGTTCTTC.

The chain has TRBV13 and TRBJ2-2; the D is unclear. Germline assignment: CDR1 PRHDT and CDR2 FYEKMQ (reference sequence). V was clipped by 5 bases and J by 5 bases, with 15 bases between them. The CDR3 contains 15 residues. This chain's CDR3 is CASSLDRARTGELFF. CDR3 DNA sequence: TGTGCCAGCAGCCTTGACCGGGCTAGGACCGGGGAGCTGTTTTTT.

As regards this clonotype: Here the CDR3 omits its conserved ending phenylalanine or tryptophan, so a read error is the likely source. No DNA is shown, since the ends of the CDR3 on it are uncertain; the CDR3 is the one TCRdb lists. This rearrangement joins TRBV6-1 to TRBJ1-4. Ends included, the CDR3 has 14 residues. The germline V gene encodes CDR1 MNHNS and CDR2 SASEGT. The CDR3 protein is CASSGWGTNEKLFP.

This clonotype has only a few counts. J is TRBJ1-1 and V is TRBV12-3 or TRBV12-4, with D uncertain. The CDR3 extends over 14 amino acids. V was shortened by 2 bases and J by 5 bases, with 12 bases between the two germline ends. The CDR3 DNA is TGTGCCAGCAGTTTACAGGCGTGGTGGACTGAAGCTTTCTTT. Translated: CASSLQAWWTEAFF.

The CDR3 region is CASSFGLVDQPQHF. CDR3 nucleotide sequence: TGTGCCAGCAGTTTCGGACTAGTCGATCAGCCCCAGCATTTT. The V call is TRBV12-3 or TRBV12-4, the J call TRBJ1-5; D unclear. V lost 3 bases, J lost 5 bases, and 11 bases lay in between. The CDR3 extends over 14 amino acids.

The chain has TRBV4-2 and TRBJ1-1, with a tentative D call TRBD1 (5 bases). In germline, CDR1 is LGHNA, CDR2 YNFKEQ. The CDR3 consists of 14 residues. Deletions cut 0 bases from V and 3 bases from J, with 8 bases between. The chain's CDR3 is CASSQDRGYTEAFF. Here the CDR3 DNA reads TGTGCCAGCAGCCAAGATAGGGGTTACACTGAAGCTTTCTTT.

The DNA for the CDR3 is TGTGCCAGCAGACCTACAGTAAACACCGGGGAGCTGTTTTTT. Translated, it gives CASRPTVNTGELFF. The gene calls are TRBV6-5 and TRBJ2-2; unclear D gene. The germline V and J ends were trimmed by 6 bases and 2 bases, with 10 bases remaining between them. Germline V gene lookup returns CDR1 MNHEY and CDR2 SVGAGI. The CDR3 sequence is 14 residues long.

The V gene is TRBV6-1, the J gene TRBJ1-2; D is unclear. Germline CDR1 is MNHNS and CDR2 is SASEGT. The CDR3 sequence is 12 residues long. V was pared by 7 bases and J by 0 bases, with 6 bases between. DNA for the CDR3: TGTGCCAGCAATACGGCTAACTATGGCTACACCTTC. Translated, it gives CASNTANYGYTF.

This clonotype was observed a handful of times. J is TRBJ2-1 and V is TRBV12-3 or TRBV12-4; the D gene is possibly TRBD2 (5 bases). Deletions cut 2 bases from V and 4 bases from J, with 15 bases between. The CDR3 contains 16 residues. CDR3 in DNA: TGTGCCAGCAGTTTATGGGTGGGAGAAACTTACAATGAGCAGTTCTTC. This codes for CASSLWVGETYNEQFF.

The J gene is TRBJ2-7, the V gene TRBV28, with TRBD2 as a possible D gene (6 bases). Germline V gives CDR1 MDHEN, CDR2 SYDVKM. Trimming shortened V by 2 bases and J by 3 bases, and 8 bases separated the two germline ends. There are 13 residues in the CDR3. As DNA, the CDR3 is TGTGCCAGCAGTTTACGGGAGTTCTACGAGCAGTACTTC. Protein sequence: CASSLREFYEQYF.

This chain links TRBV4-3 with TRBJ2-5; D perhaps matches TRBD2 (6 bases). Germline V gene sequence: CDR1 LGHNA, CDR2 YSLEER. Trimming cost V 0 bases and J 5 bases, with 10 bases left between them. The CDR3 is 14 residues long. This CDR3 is CASSQDPGRETQYF. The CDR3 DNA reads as TGCGCCAGCAGCCAAGATCCAGGGAGGGAGACCCAGTACTTC.

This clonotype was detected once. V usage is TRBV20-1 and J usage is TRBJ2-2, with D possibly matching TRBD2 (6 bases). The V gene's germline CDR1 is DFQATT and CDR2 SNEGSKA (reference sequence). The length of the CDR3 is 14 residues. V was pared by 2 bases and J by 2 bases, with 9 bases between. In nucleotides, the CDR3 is TGCAGTGCTAGATGGGACTCCAACACCGGGGAGCTGTTTTTT. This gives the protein CSARWDSNTGELFF.

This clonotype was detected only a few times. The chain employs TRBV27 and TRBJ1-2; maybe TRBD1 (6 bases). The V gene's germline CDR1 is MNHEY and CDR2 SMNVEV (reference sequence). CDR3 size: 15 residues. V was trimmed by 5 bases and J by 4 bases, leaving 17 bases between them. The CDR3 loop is CASSPHREALYGYTF. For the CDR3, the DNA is TGTGCCAGCAGTCCCCACAGGGAAGCCCTCTATGGCTACACCTTC.

This CDR3 is CASSPPGPWTQYF. The CDR3 DNA is TGTGCCAGCTCACCACCGGGCCCCTGGACGCAGTATTTT. V and J are TRBV18 and TRBJ2-3; no clear D. There are 13 residues in the CDR3. Per the germline V gene, CDR1 is KGHSH and CDR2 is LQKENI. With 0 bases removed from V and 9 bases from J, the gap between germline ends came to 10 bases.

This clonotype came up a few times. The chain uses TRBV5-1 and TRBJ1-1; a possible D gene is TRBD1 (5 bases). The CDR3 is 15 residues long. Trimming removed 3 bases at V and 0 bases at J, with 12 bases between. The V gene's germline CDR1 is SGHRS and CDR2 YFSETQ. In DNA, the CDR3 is TGCGCCAGCAGCTCCCTGACAGCCTTGAACACTGAAGCTTTCTTT. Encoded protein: CASSSLTALNTEAFF.

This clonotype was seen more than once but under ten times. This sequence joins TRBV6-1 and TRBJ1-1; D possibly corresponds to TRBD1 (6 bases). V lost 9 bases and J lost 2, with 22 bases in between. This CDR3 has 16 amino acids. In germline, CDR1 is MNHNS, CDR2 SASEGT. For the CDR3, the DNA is TGTGCCAGTGCCCTAATCTCGACAGGCACTAACACTGAAGCTTTCTTT. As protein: CASALISTGTNTEAFF.

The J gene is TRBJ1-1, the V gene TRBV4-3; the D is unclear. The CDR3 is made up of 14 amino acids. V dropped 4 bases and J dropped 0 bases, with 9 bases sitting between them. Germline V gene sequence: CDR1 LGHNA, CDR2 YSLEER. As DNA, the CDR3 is TGCGCCAGCAGCCCGAATGAGATGAACACTGAAGCTTTCTTT. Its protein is CASSPNEMNTEAFF.

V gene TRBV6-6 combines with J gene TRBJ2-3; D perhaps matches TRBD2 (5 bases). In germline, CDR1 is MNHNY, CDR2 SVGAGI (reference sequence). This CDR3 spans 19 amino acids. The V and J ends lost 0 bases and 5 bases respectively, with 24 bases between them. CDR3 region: CASSYSMGRGLSVGDTQYF. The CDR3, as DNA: TGTGCCAGCAGTTACTCGATGGGTCGGGGTCTATCGGTTGGAGATACGCAGTATTTT.

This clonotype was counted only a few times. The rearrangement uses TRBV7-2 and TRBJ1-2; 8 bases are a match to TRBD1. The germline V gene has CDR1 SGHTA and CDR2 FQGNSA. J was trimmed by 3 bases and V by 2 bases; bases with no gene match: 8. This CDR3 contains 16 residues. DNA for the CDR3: TGTGCCAGCAGCTTACCTACCGGGACAGGATACTATGGCTACACCTTC. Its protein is CASSLPTGTGYYGYTF.

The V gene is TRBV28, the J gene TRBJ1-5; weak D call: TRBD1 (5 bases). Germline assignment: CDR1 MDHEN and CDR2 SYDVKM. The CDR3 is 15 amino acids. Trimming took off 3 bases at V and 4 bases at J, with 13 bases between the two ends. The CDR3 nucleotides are TGTGCCAGCAGTTTGGGGCCACGGGGGAATCAGCCCCAGCATTTT. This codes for CASSLGPRGNQPQHF.

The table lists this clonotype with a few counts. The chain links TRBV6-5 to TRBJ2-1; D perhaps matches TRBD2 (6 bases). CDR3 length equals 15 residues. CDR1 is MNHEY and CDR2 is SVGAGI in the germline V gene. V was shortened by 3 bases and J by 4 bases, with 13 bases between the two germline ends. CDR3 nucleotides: TGTGCCAGCAGTTATGGGGACTGGGAGTACAATGAGCAGTTCTTC. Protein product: CASSYGDWEYNEQFF.

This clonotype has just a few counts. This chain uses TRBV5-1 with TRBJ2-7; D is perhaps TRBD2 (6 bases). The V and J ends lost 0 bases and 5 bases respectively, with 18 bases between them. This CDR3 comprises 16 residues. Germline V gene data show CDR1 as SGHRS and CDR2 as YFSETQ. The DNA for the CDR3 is TGCGCCAGCAGCTTGGAATCGTCACGGGGGAGGAACGAGCAGTACTTC. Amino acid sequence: CASSLESSRGRNEQYF.

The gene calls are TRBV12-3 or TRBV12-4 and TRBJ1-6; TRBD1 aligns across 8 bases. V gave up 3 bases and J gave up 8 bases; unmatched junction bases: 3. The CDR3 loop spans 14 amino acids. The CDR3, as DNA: TGTGCCAGCAGTTTCGGACAGGGCTATTCACCCCTCCACTTT. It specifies CASSFGQGYSPLHF.

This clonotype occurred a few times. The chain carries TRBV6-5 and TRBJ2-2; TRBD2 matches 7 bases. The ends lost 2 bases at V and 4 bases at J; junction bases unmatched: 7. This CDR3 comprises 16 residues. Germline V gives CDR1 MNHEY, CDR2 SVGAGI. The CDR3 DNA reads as TGTGCCAGCAGTTACGGTCCTAGCGGTGGCACCGGGGAGCTGTTTTTT. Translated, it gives CASSYGPSGGTGELFF.

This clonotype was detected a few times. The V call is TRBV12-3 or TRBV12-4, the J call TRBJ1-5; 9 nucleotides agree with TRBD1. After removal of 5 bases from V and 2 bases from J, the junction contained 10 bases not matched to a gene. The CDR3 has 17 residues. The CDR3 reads CASSPQPGQGGNQPQHF. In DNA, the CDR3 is TGTGCCAGCAGTCCCCAGCCGGGACAGGGCGGCAATCAGCCCCAGCATTTT.